These T cell receptor beta chains were read from a single sample in a study of CD8 T cells in ankylosing spondylitis. One entry per CDR3 protein, called by TCRdb with MiXCR from the 5' RACE reads. The top ten hold 4% to 5% of the sample, which has 210,000 or so distinct CDR3 sequences, 8% to 9% seen once. The sequenced sample consisted of blood, either unsorted or a sorted T cell fraction (not recorded which). The origin of the receptors is a female donor with ankylosing spondylitis or in good health (not recorded which). Both conserved end residues are part of each CDR3. D genes are given only for firm matches. Clone sizes are given selectively: once, few, many, or a class where the clone is expanded.

cdr3_nt cdr3_aa v_call clone_size d_call j_call
TGCGCCAGTTATAGCGGTCCCTCCTACAATGAGCAGTTCTTC CASYSGPSYNEQFF TRBV5-1 few . TRBJ2-1
TGCGCCAGCAGCCCGCGGGCGAAAGAGACCCAGTACTTC CASSPRAKETQYF TRBV5-1 few . TRBJ2-5
TGCAGTGCTAGAGATCGGGCAGGGGGACACGGAGATCAGCCCCAGCATTTT CSARDRAGGHGDQPQHF TRBV20-1 . TRBD1 TRBJ1-5
TGTGCCAGCAGCTTGCGAGCGGGAGGGCCGTCCTCTAAGCAGTACTTC CASSLRAGGPSSKQYF TRBV7-2 . TRBD2 TRBJ2-7
TGTGCCAGCAAATACGGGACAGGTCACACCGGGGAGCTGTTTTTT CASKYGTGHTGELFF TRBV2 many TRBD1 TRBJ2-2
TGTGCCAGCAGTTTCTTGAGGGGGAAACAGCCCCAGCATTTT CASSFLRGKQPQHF TRBV12-3/TRBV12-4 many . TRBJ1-5
TGTGCCAGCTGCCTACGCTTTGGGACTAGGGGAGGAGCCAAAAACATTCAGTACTTC CASCLRFGTRGGAKNIQYF TRBV12-3/TRBV12-4 few TRBD2 TRBJ2-4
TGTGCCAGTAGTATGGTAAGGGACGGCACTGAAGCTTTCTTT CASSMVRDGTEAFF TRBV19 many . TRBJ1-1
TGCAGTGCTAGTCGACGTTCGGGGGCCTACAATGAGCAGTTCTTC CSASRRSGAYNEQFF TRBV20-1 many . TRBJ2-1
TGCGCCAGCAGCTTGCGTCCCAAAGTTCGGCGGGAGAGGGGGGATGAGCAGTTCTTC CASSLRPKVRRERGDEQFF TRBV5-1 many . TRBJ2-1
TGTGCCAGCAGCTTAATAGCTAACTATGGCTACACCTTC CASSLIANYGYTF TRBV12-3/TRBV12-4 many . TRBJ1-2
TGTGCCAGCACCACGACAGGCAATCAGCCCCAGCATTTT CASTTTGNQPQHF TRBV6-1 many . TRBJ1-5
TGTGCCAGCACCTTCTACAGGTTGGCAGATACGCAGTATTTT CASTFYRLADTQYF TRBV13 many . TRBJ2-3
TGTGCCAGCAGCTCAGACACCGACTACGAGCAGTACTTC CASSSDTDYEQYF TRBV7-9 few . TRBJ2-7
TGTGCCAGCAGCTCCAGGGGGAAGGACACTGAAGCTTTCTTT CASSSRGKDTEAFF TRBV7-3 many TRBD1 TRBJ1-1
TGTGCCAGCAGCCCACAGGGTGATACGCAGTATTTT CASSPQGDTQYF TRBV7-2 many . TRBJ2-3
TGTGCCAGCACCGCACTAAAGGACGGCTACACCTTC CASTALKDGYTF TRBV7-6 . . TRBJ1-2
TGTGCCAGCAGTTCCGATTCAACAGGGGGCCATGGCGGGGAGCTGTTTTTT CASSSDSTGGHGGELFF TRBV12-3/TRBV12-4 many TRBD1 TRBJ2-2